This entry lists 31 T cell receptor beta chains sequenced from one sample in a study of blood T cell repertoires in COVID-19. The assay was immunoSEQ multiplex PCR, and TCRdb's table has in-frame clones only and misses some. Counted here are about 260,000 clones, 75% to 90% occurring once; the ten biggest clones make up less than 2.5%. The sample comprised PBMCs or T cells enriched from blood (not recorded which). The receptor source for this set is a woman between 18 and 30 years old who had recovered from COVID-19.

CDR3 sequence: CASSHPGTVNSPLHF. CDR3 nucleotides: TGCGCCAGCAGCCACCCCGGGACAGTCAATTCACCCCTCCACTTT. The chain recombines TRBV4-1 with TRBJ1-6; TRBD1 matches 7 bases. Germline trimming cut 3 bases from V and 7 bases from J; bases unmatched to any gene: 6. The CDR3 is made up of 15 amino acids. CDR1 and CDR2 from the germline V gene are MGHRA and YSYEKL.

In DNA, the CDR3 is TGTGCCAGTAGTACCCAGGGGGCCAGAAGCAATCAGCCCCAGCATTTT. This gives the protein CASSTQGARSNQPQHF. The chain joins TRBV19 to TRBJ1-5; 8 positions match TRBD1. V gave up 4 bases and J gave up 1 base; unmatched junction bases: 6. The CDR3 runs 16 residues. Germline V gene data show CDR1 as LNHDA and CDR2 as SQIVND (reference sequence). The whole variable domain, remainder taken from reference TRBV19 and TRBJ1-5, is DGGITQSPKYLFRKEGQNVTLSCEQNLNHDAMYWYRQDPGQGLRLIYYSQIVNDFQKGDIAEGYSVSREKKESFPLTVTSAQKNPTAFYLCASSTQGARSNQPQHFGDGTRLSIL.

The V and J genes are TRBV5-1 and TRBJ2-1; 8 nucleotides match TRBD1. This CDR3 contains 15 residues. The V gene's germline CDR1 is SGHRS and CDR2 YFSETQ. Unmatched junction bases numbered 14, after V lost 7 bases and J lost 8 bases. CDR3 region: CASQPNPDRVYEQFF. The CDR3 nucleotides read TGCGCCAGCCAACCTAACCCGGACAGGGTCTATGAGCAGTTCTTC.

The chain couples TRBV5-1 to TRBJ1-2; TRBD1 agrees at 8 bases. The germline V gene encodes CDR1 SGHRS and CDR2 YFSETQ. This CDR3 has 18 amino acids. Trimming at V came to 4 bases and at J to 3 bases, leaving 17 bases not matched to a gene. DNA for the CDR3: TGCGCCAGCAGCCTGACAGGGGCTGAGGGCGCAATTTACTATGGCTACACCTTC. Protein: CASSLTGAEGAIYYGYTF. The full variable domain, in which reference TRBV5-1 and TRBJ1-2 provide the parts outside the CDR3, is KAGVTQTPRYLIKTRGQQVTLSCSPISGHRSVSWYQQTPGQGLQFLFEYFSETQRNKGNFPGRFSGRQFSNSRSEMNVSTLELGDSALYLCASSLTGAEGAIYYGYTFGSGTRLTVV.

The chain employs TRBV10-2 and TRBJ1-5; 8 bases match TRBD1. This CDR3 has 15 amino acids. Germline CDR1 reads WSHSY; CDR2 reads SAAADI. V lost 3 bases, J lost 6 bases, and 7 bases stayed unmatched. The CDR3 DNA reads TGCGCCAGCAGTGACGGACAGGGCTTCACTCAGCCCCAGCATTTT. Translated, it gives CASSDGQGFTQPQHF.

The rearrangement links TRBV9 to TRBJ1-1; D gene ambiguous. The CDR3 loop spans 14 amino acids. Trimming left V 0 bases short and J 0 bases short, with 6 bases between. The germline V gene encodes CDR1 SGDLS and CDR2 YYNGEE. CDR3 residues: CASSVGSVNTEAFF. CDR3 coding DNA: TGTGCCAGCAGCGTAGGGTCAGTGAACACTGAAGCTTTCTTT.

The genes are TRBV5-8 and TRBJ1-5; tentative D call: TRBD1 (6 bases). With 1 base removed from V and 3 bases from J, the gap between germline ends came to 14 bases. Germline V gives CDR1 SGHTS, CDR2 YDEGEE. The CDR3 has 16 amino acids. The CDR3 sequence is CASSLNFRDTNQPQHF. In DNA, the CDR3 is TGTGCCAGCAGCTTGAATTTTCGGGACACCAATCAGCCCCAGCATTTT.

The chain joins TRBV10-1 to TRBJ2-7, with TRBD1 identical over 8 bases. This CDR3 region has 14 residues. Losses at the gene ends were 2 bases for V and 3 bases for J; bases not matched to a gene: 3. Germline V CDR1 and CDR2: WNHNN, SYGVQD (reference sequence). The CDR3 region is CASSENDRGYEQYF. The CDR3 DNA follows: TGCGCCAGCAGTGAGAACGACAGGGGCTACGAGCAGTACTTC.

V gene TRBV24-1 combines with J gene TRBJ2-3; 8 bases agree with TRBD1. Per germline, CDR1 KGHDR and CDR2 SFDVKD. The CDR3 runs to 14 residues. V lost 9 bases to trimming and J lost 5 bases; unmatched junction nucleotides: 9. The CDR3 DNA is TGTGCCACCGGGACAGGATGGCCAGGAGATACGCAGTATTTT. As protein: CATGTGWPGDTQYF.

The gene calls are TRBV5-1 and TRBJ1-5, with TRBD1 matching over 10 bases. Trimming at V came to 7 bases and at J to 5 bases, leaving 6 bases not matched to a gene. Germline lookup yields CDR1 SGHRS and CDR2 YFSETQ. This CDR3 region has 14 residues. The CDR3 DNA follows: TGCGCCAGCGTTCCGGGACAGGGGTATCAGCCCCAGCATTTT. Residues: CASVPGQGYQPQHF.

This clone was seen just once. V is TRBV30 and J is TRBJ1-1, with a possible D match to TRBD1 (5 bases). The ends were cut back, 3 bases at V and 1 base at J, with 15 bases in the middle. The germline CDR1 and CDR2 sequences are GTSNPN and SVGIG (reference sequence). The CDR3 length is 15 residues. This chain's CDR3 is CAWRRAGFRNTEAFF. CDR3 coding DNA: TGTGCCTGGAGGCGAGCAGGGTTTCGGAACACTGAAGCTTTCTTT.

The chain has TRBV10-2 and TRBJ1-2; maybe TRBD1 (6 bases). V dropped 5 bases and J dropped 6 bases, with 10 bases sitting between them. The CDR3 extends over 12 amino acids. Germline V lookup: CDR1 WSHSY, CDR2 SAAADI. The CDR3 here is CASSPNRDGYTF. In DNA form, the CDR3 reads TGCGCCAGCAGTCCAAACAGGGATGGCTACACCTTC.

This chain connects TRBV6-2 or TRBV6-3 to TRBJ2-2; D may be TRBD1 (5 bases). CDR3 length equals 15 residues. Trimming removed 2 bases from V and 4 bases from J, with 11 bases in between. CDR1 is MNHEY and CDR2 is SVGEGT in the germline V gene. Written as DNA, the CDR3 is TGTGCCAGCAGTTACCCCCAAGGGGCCACCGGGGAGCTGTTTTTT. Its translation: CASSYPQGATGELFF.

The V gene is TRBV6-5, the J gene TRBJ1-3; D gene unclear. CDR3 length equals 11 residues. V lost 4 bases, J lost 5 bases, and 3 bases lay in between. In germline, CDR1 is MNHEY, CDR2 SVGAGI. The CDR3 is CASSFRNTIYF. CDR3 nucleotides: TGTGCCAGCAGTTTCAGAAACACCATATATTTT.

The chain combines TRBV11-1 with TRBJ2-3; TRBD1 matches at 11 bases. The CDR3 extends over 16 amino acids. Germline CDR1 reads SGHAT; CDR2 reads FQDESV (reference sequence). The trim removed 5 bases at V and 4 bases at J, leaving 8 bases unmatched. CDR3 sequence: CASSPTGTGGADTQYF. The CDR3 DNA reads TGTGCCAGCAGCCCCACAGGGACAGGGGGAGCAGATACGCAGTATTTT.

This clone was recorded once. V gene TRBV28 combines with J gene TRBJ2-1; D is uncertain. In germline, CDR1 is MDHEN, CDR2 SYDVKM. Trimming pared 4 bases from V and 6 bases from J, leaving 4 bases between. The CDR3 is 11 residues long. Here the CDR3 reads CASSYSNEQFF. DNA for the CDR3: TGTGCCAGCAGTTACTCCAATGAGCAGTTCTTC.

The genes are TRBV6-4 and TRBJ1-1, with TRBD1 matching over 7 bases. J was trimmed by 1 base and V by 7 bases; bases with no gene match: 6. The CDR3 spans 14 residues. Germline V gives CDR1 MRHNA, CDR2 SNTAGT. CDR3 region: CASNNRGENTEAFF. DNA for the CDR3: TGTGCCAGCAACAACAGGGGAGAGAACACTGAAGCTTTCTTT.

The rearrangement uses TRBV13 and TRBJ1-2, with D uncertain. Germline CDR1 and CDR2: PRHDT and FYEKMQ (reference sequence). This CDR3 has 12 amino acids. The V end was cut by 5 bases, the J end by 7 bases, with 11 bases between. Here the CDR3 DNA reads TGTGCCAGCAGCCGGGAAGTCCGTGGCTACACCTTC. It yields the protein CASSREVRGYTF.

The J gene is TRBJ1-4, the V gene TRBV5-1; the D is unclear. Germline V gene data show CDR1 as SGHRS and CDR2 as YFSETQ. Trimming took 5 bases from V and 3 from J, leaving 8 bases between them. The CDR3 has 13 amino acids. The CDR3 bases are TGCGCCAGCAGTACAGACCCTAATGAAAAACTGTTTTTT. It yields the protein CASSTDPNEKLFF. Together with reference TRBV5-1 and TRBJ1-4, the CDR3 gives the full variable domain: KAGVTQTPRYLIKTRGQQVTLSCSPISGHRSVSWYQQTPGQGLQFLFEYFSETQRNKGNFPGRFSGRQFSNSRSEMNVSTLELGDSALYLCASSTDPNEKLFFGSGTQLSVL.

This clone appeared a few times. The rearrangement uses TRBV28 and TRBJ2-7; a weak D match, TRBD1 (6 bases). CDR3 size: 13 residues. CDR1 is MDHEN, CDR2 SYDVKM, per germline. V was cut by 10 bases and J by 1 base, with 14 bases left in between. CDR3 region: CATWTVLSYEQYF. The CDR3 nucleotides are TGTGCCACCTGGACAGTTCTGTCCTACGAGCAGTACTTC.

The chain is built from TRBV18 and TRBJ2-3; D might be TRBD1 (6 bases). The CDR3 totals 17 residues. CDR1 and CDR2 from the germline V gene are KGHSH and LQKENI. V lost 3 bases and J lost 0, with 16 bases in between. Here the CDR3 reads CASSPYETGSSTDTQYF. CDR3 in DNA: TGTGCCAGCTCACCCTACGAAACAGGGTCTAGCACAGATACGCAGTATTTT.

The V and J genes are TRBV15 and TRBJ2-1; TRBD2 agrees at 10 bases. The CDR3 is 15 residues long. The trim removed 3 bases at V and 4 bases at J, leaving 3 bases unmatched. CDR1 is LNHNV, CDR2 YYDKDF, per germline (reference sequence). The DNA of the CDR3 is TGTGCCACCAGCAGTCTTAGCGGGGGGTACAATGAGCAGTTCTTC. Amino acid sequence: CATSSLSGGYNEQFF.

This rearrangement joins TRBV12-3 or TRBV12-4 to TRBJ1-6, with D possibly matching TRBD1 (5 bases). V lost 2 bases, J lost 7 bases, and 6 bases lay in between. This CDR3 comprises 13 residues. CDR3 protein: CASSLQGNSPLHF. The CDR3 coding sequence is TGTGCCAGCAGTTTACAGGGCAATTCACCCCTCCACTTT.

The CDR3 nucleotides are TGCGCCAGCAGCTTGGGAGTAGCGGGGGAGACCCGGGAGACCCAGTACTTC. Its translation is CASSLGVAGETRETQYF. The rearrangement joins TRBV5-1 to TRBJ2-5; 9 nucleotides agree with TRBD2. V lost 0 bases to trimming and J lost 5 bases; unmatched junction nucleotides: 11. The length of the CDR3 is 17 residues. Germline values: CDR1 SGHRS, CDR2 YFSETQ.

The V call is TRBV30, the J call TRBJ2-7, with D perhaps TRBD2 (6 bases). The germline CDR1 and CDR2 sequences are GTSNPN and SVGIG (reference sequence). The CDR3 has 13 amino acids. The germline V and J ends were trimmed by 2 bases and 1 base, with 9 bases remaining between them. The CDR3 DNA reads TGTGCCTGGAGTCCAGCGGGTTCCTACGAGCAGTACTTC. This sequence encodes CAWSPAGSYEQYF.

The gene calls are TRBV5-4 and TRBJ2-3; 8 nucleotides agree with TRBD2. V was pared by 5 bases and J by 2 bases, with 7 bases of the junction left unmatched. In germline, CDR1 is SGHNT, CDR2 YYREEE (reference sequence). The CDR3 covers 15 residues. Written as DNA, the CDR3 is TGTGCCAGCAGAAGAGCGGGGGACCTCACAGATACGCAGTATTTT. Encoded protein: CASRRAGDLTDTQYF.

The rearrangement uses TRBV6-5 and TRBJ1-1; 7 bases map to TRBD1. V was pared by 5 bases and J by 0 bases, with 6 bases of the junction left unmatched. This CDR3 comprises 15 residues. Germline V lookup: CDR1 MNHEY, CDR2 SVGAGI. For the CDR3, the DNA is TGTGCCAGCAGTCCGTGGGACAGCTTGAACACTGAAGCTTTCTTT. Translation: CASSPWDSLNTEAFF.

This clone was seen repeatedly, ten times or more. CDR3 bases: TGTGCCAGCAGTTACCCCCTCTTTGATAGCGGGGTTGAAGAGACCCAGTACTTC. The encoded protein is CASSYPLFDSGVEETQYF. The genes are TRBV6-2 or TRBV6-3 and TRBJ2-5; 8 positions agree with TRBD2. Per germline, CDR1 MNHEY and CDR2 SVGEGT. The CDR3 loop spans 18 amino acids. With 2 bases clipped from V and 3 bases from J, the junction kept 14 bases outside the gene matches.

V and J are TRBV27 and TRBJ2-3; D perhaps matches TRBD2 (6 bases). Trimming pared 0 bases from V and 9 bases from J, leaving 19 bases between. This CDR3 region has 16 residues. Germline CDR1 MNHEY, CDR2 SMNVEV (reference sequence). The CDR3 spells CASSLSGGLQEGTQYF. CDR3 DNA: TGTGCCAGCAGTTTATCGGGCGGACTACAAGAGGGGACGCAGTATTTT.

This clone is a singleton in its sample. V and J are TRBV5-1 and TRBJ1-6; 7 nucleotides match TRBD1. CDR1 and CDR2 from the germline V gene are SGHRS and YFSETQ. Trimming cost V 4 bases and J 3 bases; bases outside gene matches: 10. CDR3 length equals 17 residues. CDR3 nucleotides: TGCGCCAGCAGCCACCGGGACAGAGACTACTATAATTCACCCCTCCACTTT. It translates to CASSHRDRDYYNSPLHF.

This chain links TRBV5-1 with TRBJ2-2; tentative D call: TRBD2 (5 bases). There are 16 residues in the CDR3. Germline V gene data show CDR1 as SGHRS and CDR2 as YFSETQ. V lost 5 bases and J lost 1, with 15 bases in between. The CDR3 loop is CASSYQSGKNTGELFF. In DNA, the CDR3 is TGCGCCAGCAGTTATCAATCCGGGAAGAACACCGGGGAGCTGTTTTTT.